The 10 T cell receptor beta chains in this list originate from one sample, sequenced in a study of blood T cell repertoires in COVID-19 (dated by TCRdb to 2019 to 2021). The library was made by the immunoSEQ multiplex PCR assay. Sourced from immuneACCESS, this table was stored by TCRdb with only in-frame sequences that have V and J called. A share of the clones is absent; for the studies checked, an unresolved V gene accounts for under half, and the remainder has no known explanation. The sample yields about 34,000 clones; about 93% were counted once. The top ten constitute about 5.5% of the sample. Sequencing was done on a sample of peripheral blood. The origin of the receptors is a human donor in a cohort sampled during active COVID-19.

V gene TRBV11-2 combines with J gene TRBJ1-1; the D is unclear. Germline lookup yields CDR1 SGHAT and CDR2 FQNNGV. With 5 bases removed from V and 3 bases from J, the gap between germline ends came to 16 bases. The CDR3 totals 15 residues. The CDR3 protein is CASSGRPNGDTEAFF. Here the CDR3 DNA reads TGTGCCAGCAGCGGGAGACCCAATGGGGACACTGAAGCTTTCTTT.

The J gene is TRBJ2-2, the V gene TRBV10-3; D uncertain. Germline values: CDR1 ENHRY, CDR2 SYGVKD. V was shortened by 3 bases and J by 6 bases, with 5 bases between the two germline ends. This CDR3 contains 12 residues. CDR3 region: CAISDGPGELFF. The CDR3 DNA sequence: TGTGCCATCAGTGATGGCCCCGGGGAGCTGTTTTTT.

The chain has TRBV5-4 and TRBJ1-4, with 10 bases aligning to TRBD1. Germline CDR1 SGHNT, CDR2 YYREEE (reference sequence). CDR3 length equals 14 residues. Trimming removed 7 bases from V and 5 bases from J; junction bases left unmatched: 5. CDR3 coding DNA: TGTGCCAGCGCGACAGGGGGCGGGAATGAAAAACTGTTTTTT. Translation gives CASATGGGNEKLFF.

V gene TRBV23-1 combines with J gene TRBJ2-1; a weak D match, TRBD1 (6 bases). TRBV23-1 is an ORF, and what it does is uncertain. CDR3 size: 17 residues. V was shortened by 1 base and J by 0 bases, with 13 bases between the two germline ends. The CDR3 bases are TGCGCCAGCAGTCAATACGGACAGCCGAGCTCCTACAATGAGCAGTTCTTC. It translates to CASSQYGQPSSYNEQFF.

The chain couples TRBV18 to TRBJ2-1; 10 bases are shared with TRBD2. The CDR3 totals 14 residues. Unmatched junction bases numbered 4, after V lost 4 bases and J lost 7 bases. CDR1 and CDR2 from the germline V gene are KGHSH and LQKENI. CDR3 loop: CASSLGSGRNEQFF. The CDR3 region has the DNA TGTGCCAGCTCACTGGGTAGCGGGAGGAATGAGCAGTTCTTC.

This clone has just a few counts. The gene calls are TRBV10-1 and TRBJ2-1, with D possibly being TRBD2 (5 bases). CDR3 length equals 13 residues. V gave up 3 bases and J gave up 4 bases, with 7 bases separating them. Germline V gene sequence: CDR1 WNHNN, CDR2 SYGVQD (reference sequence). This chain's CDR3 is CASSDSGYNEQFF. The CDR3 DNA is TGCGCCAGCAGTGACAGCGGATACAATGAGCAGTTCTTC.

The chain carries TRBV27 and TRBJ2-7; 10 bases are a match to TRBD1. J gave up 2 bases and V 7 bases, and 8 bases lay outside the gene matches. The germline CDR1 and CDR2 sequences are MNHEY and SMNVEV (reference sequence). This CDR3 is 15 amino acids long. CDR3 DNA: TGTGCCAGCAAAGACAGGGGGCTCAATCCCTACGAGCAGTACTTC. Amino acids: CASKDRGLNPYEQYF.

The gene calls are TRBV4-2 and TRBJ2-3, with 10 bases that match TRBD2. This CDR3 is built from 17 residues. V shed 0 bases and J 8 bases; nucleotides not matched to a gene: 11. CDR1 is LGHNA, CDR2 YNFKEQ, per germline. This CDR3 is CASSQEASGGIEGTQYF. The CDR3 DNA is TGTGCCAGCAGCCAAGAGGCTAGCGGGGGCATCGAGGGTACGCAGTATTTT.

The table lists this clone with a count of one. V gene TRBV11-3 combines with J gene TRBJ2-1; D uncertain. CDR3 size: 16 residues. Per the germline V gene, CDR1 is SGHNT and CDR2 is YENEEA. V shed 1 base and J shed 4 bases, with 14 bases lying between them. DNA for the CDR3: TGTGCCAGCAGCTTAGGTTTAACATCCACGTACAATGAGCAGTTCTTC. Translated: CASSLGLTSTYNEQFF.

The chain recombines TRBV30 with TRBJ2-1; D is unclear. Trimming took off 7 bases at V and 9 bases at J, with 13 bases between the two ends. The CDR3 consists of 11 residues. Germline values: CDR1 GTSNPN, CDR2 SVGIG (reference sequence). In DNA form, the CDR3 reads TGTGCCTATTCAGTTCCCGTTGAGCAGTTCTTC. This sequence encodes CAYSVPVEQFF.